Listed below are T cell receptor beta chains from one sample, sequenced in a study of regulatory and conventional T cells in RAG deficiency. Method: immunoSEQ multiplex PCR; TCRdb's copy keeps in-frame clones and lacks some. The sample lists around 23,000 clones, around 94% seen once, with 0.55% to 0.9% in the top ten. The same data also went into a second study, on regulatory T cells.

Sequenced: CD4+ T cells sorted from blood. The receptors come from a human donor in good health. Both conserved end residues are part of each CDR3. D genes are given only for firm matches. For some rows the clone size is stated as once, few or many, or as a class when expanded; others skip it.

DNA	CDR3	V	J	D	size
TGTGCCAGCACACAAGGCAATCAGCCCCAGCATTTT	CASTQGNQPQHF	TRBV25-1	TRBJ1-5	NA	NA
TGCGCCAGCAGCCAAGAGCCCGGGACTAGCGGTACAGATACGCAGTATTTT	CASSQEPGTSGTDTQYF	TRBV4-1	TRBJ2-3	TRBD2	NA
TGTGCCAGCAGCTTTAGTACTAGCGGGATCTACGAGCAGTACTTC	CASSFSTSGIYEQYF	TRBV5-5	TRBJ2-7	TRBD2	NA
TGTGCCAGTAGTATAGTGGGGGCGGTGGGCAAAAACATTCAGTACTTC	CASSIVGAVGKNIQYF	TRBV19	TRBJ2-4	NA	NA
TGTGCCAGCTCAGGGAACACTGAAGCTTTCTTT	CASSGNTEAFF	TRBV18	TRBJ1-1	NA	once
TGTGCCAGCAGCTTGGGGGGGCGGGGAGCGGATACGCAGTATTTT	CASSLGGRGADTQYF	TRBV5-4	TRBJ2-3	NA	NA
TGTGCCAGCAGCCTGGGCAGCGGGCGCTACAATGAGCAGTTCTTC	CASSLGSGRYNEQFF	TRBV7-2	TRBJ2-1	NA	once
TGTGCCAGCAGCCAAGGGGACAGGTTCTCTGGAAACACCATATATTTT	CASSQGDRFSGNTIYF	TRBV16	TRBJ1-3	TRBD1	NA
TGTGCCAGCAGTGCCCCGAATCAGCCCCAGCATTTT	CASSAPNQPQHF	TRBV6-1	TRBJ1-5	NA	NA
TGCGCCAGCAGCTTGGGTTCCGGGACAGGGTTCAATGAGCAGTTCTTC	CASSLGSGTGFNEQFF	TRBV5-1	TRBJ2-1	TRBD1	NA
TGTGCCAGCAGGACAGACAGGGTAGCTAATGAAAAACTGTTTTTT	CASRTDRVANEKLFF	TRBV6-5	TRBJ1-4	TRBD1	NA
TGTGCCAGTAGTATGCCAGGAAGACCTCTCGCCTTC	CASSMPGRPLAF	TRBV19	TRBJ1-2	NA	NA
TGTGCCAGCAGCCCGAGGACTAGCGGGAGCGGGTCTGAGCAGTTCTTC	CASSPRTSGSGSEQFF	TRBV7-6	TRBJ2-1	TRBD2	once
TGTGCCAGCAGCTTCGGGGGGAACACAGATACGCAGTATTTT	CASSFGGNTDTQYF	TRBV5-8	TRBJ2-3	TRBD2	NA
TGTGCCAGCAGCTTAGACGGGCCCTCCTACAATGAGCAGTTCTTC	CASSLDGPSYNEQFF	TRBV7-9	TRBJ2-1	NA	NA
TGTGCCAGCAGTCCCGGGACAGGGGGGTCCTACAATGAGCAGTTCTTC	CASSPGTGGSYNEQFF	TRBV6-6	TRBJ2-1	TRBD1	NA
TGTGCCAGCAGTTTATTGGCGGCCAGCTCCTACAATGAGCAGTTCTTC	CASSLLAASSYNEQFF	TRBV28	TRBJ2-1	NA	NA
TGTGCCAGCAGTTACAGGGGGGGATCCTACGAGCAGTACTTC	CASSYRGGSYEQYF	TRBV2	TRBJ2-7	NA	NA
TGCGCCAGCAGCTTGGAGGGGGCCACCTATGGCTACACCTTC	CASSLEGATYGYTF	TRBV5-1	TRBJ1-2	TRBD1	NA
TGTGCCAGCAGCTTAGTTCTCTCTGGGTCCGACCCCTACGAGCAGTACTTC	CASSLVLSGSDPYEQYF	TRBV7-9	TRBJ2-7	NA	NA
TGTGCCAGCAGCCCCAGGGTTCACGGGGAGCTGTTTTTT	CASSPRVHGELFF	TRBV7-9	TRBJ2-2	NA	NA
TGCGCCAGCAGTCAAGGGGACTGCTATGGCTACACCTTC	CASSQGDCYGYTF	TRBV23-1	TRBJ1-2	NA	NA
TGTGCCAGCAGCTTAGAAGCCGGGCACGGCTACACCTTC	CASSLEAGHGYTF	TRBV7-9	TRBJ1-2	NA	NA
TGTGCCCCTAGCGGGAGTAATACGCAGTATTTT	CAPSGSNTQYF	TRBV28	TRBJ2-3	TRBD2	NA
TGTGCCAGTAGTATAGGCGGGCCGTCCTACAATGAGCAGTTCTTC	CASSIGGPSYNEQFF	TRBV19	TRBJ2-1	NA	NA
TGCGCCAGCAGCAAAGGGTACGACCAAGAGACCCAGTACTTC	CASSKGYDQETQYF	TRBV5-1	TRBJ2-5	NA	NA
TGTGCCACCAGCAGAGACTCACTGACCTACGAGCAGTACTTC	CATSRDSLTYEQYF	TRBV15	TRBJ2-7	NA	NA
TGTGCCAGCAGCTGGAATCGACTGAACACTGAAGCTTTCTTT	CASSWNRLNTEAFF	TRBV5-4	TRBJ1-1	NA	NA
TGTGCCAGCAGCTGGGCGACAGGGGGCAACTACGAGCAGTACTTC	CASSWATGGNYEQYF	TRBV5-6	TRBJ2-7	TRBD1	NA
TGTGCCAGCAGCCTCCAGGGGGAATACACTGAAGCTTTCTTT	CASSLQGEYTEAFF	TRBV7-3	TRBJ1-1	TRBD1	NA
TGTGCCAGCAGCTTTGACAAGAGCTCCTACGAGCAGTACTTC	CASSFDKSSYEQYF	TRBV7-9	TRBJ2-7	NA	NA
TGTGCCAGCAGGCTGGATCTCTCTGGGGCCAACGTCCTGACTTTC	CASRLDLSGANVLTF	TRBV2	TRBJ2-6	NA	NA
TGTGCCAGTAGTGACGGACAGGGCCTCTCTGGGGCCAACGTCCTGACTTTC	CASSDGQGLSGANVLTF	TRBV19	TRBJ2-6	TRBD1	NA
TGCGCCAGGCCCGGGGGACTAGCGGGAGCTCGCACAGATACGCAGTATTTT	CARPGGLAGARTDTQYF	TRBV10-2	TRBJ2-3	TRBD2	once
TGTGCCACCTCGACTTCTGGGGCCAACGTCCTGACTTTC	CATSTSGANVLTF	TRBV6-6	TRBJ2-6	NA	once
TGTGCCAGCAGCGAGCGGACTAGCGGTTTGTCCGGGGAGCTGTTTTTT	CASSERTSGLSGELFF	TRBV9	TRBJ2-2	TRBD2	NA
TGCGCCAGCAGCTTGGATCCGGCTAGCAATCAGCCCCAGCATTTT	CASSLDPASNQPQHF	TRBV5-1	TRBJ1-5	NA	NA
TGTGCCAGTAGTATCTTAGAAAACACTGAAGCTTTCTTT	CASSILENTEAFF	TRBV19	TRBJ1-1	NA	NA
TGTGCCAGCAGTGAATTTGTTTCTTCTGTCGGGCAGACTGAAGCTTTCTTT	CASSEFVSSVGQTEAFF	TRBV6-1	TRBJ1-1	NA	NA
TGTGCCAGTAACCGTTTTGGGGGAGGAGTGAACACTGAAGCTTTCTTT	CASNRFGGGVNTEAFF	TRBV19	TRBJ1-1	NA	NA
TGTGCCAGCAGTTACTCGGGGGTCACGGGTGAAAAACTGTTTTTT	CASSYSGVTGEKLFF	TRBV6-9	TRBJ1-4	NA	NA
TGTGCCAGCAGCGTAGATGGACGACGGCCCCAGCATTTT	CASSVDGRRPQHF	TRBV9	TRBJ1-5	NA	NA
TGTGCCAGCAGCTTGTCCGTCAGTGGGGGAAATTCACCCCTCCACTTT	CASSLSVSGGNSPLHF	TRBV5-7	TRBJ1-6	NA	NA
TGCGCCAGCTCTCCGGGACCCGGGACGAATGAGCAGTTCTTC	CASSPGPGTNEQFF	TRBV10-1	TRBJ2-1	NA	NA
TGTGCCAGCAGCTTGGATGGACTAGCGGGGACCTCCTACAATGAGCAGTTCTTC	CASSLDGLAGTSYNEQFF	TRBV5-4	TRBJ2-1	TRBD2	NA
TGTGCCAGCAGCCCCGGGTTTAGGGCAACTAATGAAAAACTGTTTTTT	CASSPGFRATNEKLFF	TRBV11-2	TRBJ1-4	NA	NA
TGTGCCAGCTCACCGGCCGGCAGTTCAGGGTCCTACAATGAGCAGTTCTTC	CASSPAGSSGSYNEQFF	TRBV18	TRBJ2-1	NA	NA
TGTGCCAGCAGCCCAGGGGGGGGCCTATCCTACGAGCAGTACTTC	CASSPGGGLSYEQYF	TRBV7-3	TRBJ2-7	NA	NA
TGCAGCGTTGGAAAGGGTGATGGCTACACCTTC	CSVGKGDGYTF	TRBV29-1	TRBJ1-2	NA	once
TGTGCCACCAGCAGAGTAAGGACAGGGGGGTTCTACGAGCAGTACTTC	CATSRVRTGGFYEQYF	TRBV15	TRBJ2-7	TRBD1	NA
TGTGCCAGCAGTCCCGGCAGCTCCTACGAGCAGTACTTC	CASSPGSSYEQYF	TRBV6-6	TRBJ2-7	NA	once
TGTGCCAGCCGGGACTTTGGCACCGGGGAGCTGTTTTTT	CASRDFGTGELFF	TRBV28	TRBJ2-2	NA	NA
TGTGCCAGCAGCGTACAAGGAAGGGGGTACGAGCAGTACTTC	CASSVQGRGYEQYF	TRBV9	TRBJ2-7	NA	NA
TGTGCCATCAGTGATTCGCTAGCGGGAGCGTTCGAGCAGTACTTC	CAISDSLAGAFEQYF	TRBV10-3	TRBJ2-7	TRBD2	NA